The entry that follows covers one T cell receptor (beta chain) sequence. This specimen belongs to a study of blood T cell repertoires in COVID-19. The repertoire was sequenced with immunoSEQ multiplex PCR; TCRdb's copy has only in-frame clones and lacks some. The repertoire holds around 250,000 clones, with 75% to 90% as singletons. V lost 3 bases to trimming and J lost 11 bases; unmatched junction nucleotides: 10. The CDR3 loop spans 14 amino acids. Germline values: CDR1 SGHRS, CDR2 YFSETQ. The V call is TRBV5-1, the J call TRBJ1-1; TRBD1 matches 10 bases. The sequence was obtained from a woman between 40 and 50 years old who had recovered from COVID-19. Sequencing was performed on peripheral blood. The CDR3 spells CASSWGQGRGEAFF. The CDR3, as DNA: TGCGCCAGCAGCTGGGGACAGGGGAGAGGGGAGGCTTTCTTT. The whole variable domain, filled in from reference TRBV5-1 and TRBJ1-1, reads KAGVTQTPRYLIKTRGQQVTLSCSPISGHRSVSWYQQTPGQGLQFLFEYFSETQRNKGNFPGRFSGRQFSNSRSEMNVSTLELGDSALYLCASSWGQGRGEAFFGQGTRLTVV.